These T cell receptor beta chains were read from a single sample in a study of memory B cells and T cells in multiple sclerosis. The antigens for these receptors are not known. Here immunoSEQ multiplex PCR was the method, and the copy in TCRdb shows in-frame clones only, minus some. The sample holds some 48,000 clones; roughly 80% are singletons and the top ten take approximately 1.2%. Sample: PBMCs from blood kept in culture. The receptors originated from a human donor with multiple sclerosis. Both conserved end residues are part of each CDR3. The order of the fields is CDR3 DNA, CDR3 protein, D gene, V gene, clone size, J gene. A D gene is named only where the DNA matches it firmly. Rows may omit the clone size; those that give it use once, few, many or a size class.

CDR3 DNA: TGCGCCAGCAGCACCCACTACGAGCAGTACTTC; CDR3 protein: CASSTHYEQYF; D gene: NA; V gene: TRBV5-1; clone size: NA; J gene: TRBJ2-7
CDR3 DNA: TGTGCCTGGAGTCAAGAGGATTCTGGAAACACCATATATTTT; CDR3 protein: CAWSQEDSGNTIYF; D gene: NA; V gene: TRBV30; clone size: NA; J gene: TRBJ1-3
CDR3 DNA: TGTGCCAGCAGCTTGATGGGGGCCCGCACAGATACGCAGTATTTT; CDR3 protein: CASSLMGARTDTQYF; D gene: NA; V gene: TRBV7-2; clone size: NA; J gene: TRBJ2-3
CDR3 DNA: TGTGCCAGCAGGCACAGACGGGGACCTGGATATGGCTACACCTTC; CDR3 protein: CASRHRRGPGYGYTF; D gene: NA; V gene: TRBV5-6; clone size: NA; J gene: TRBJ1-2
CDR3 DNA: TGTGCCAGCAGTCCACAGGGGGCGTATGGTGAAGCTTTCTTT; CDR3 protein: CASSPQGAYGEAFF; D gene: TRBD1; V gene: TRBV11-2; clone size: NA; J gene: TRBJ1-1
CDR3 DNA: TGCGCCAGCAGCCAAGGGTTTGGCACAGATACGCAGTATTTT; CDR3 protein: CASSQGFGTDTQYF; D gene: NA; V gene: TRBV4-1; clone size: few; J gene: TRBJ2-3
CDR3 DNA: TGTGCCAGCAGCTTAGGGTCGCGACTAGCGGGGGTTGGTACGCAGTATTTT; CDR3 protein: CASSLGSRLAGVGTQYF; D gene: TRBD2; V gene: TRBV7-2; clone size: NA; J gene: TRBJ2-3
CDR3 DNA: TGTGCCAGCAGTCCACCGACAGGGCCGACCTACGAGCAGTACTTC; CDR3 protein: CASSPPTGPTYEQYF; D gene: TRBD1; V gene: TRBV7-9; clone size: few; J gene: TRBJ2-7
CDR3 DNA: TGCGCCAGCAGCTCCGGACAGGGGATGGAGGCACCCACTGAAGCTTTCTTT; CDR3 protein: CASSSGQGMEAPTEAFF; D gene: TRBD1; V gene: TRBV5-1; clone size: NA; J gene: TRBJ1-1
CDR3 DNA: TGTGCCAGCAGCCCCCTCGGAGATGAAAAACTGTTTTTT; CDR3 protein: CASSPLGDEKLFF; D gene: NA; V gene: TRBV14; clone size: few; J gene: TRBJ1-4
CDR3 DNA: TGTGCCAGCAGCTTAGACCCGGCTCGTGACGAGCAGTACTTC; CDR3 protein: CASSLDPARDEQYF; D gene: NA; V gene: TRBV7-8; clone size: once; J gene: TRBJ2-7
CDR3 DNA: TGCGCCAGCAGCTTGGCGAGTACCGGGGAGCTGTTTTTT; CDR3 protein: CASSLASTGELFF; D gene: NA; V gene: TRBV5-1; clone size: NA; J gene: TRBJ2-2
CDR3 DNA: TGTGCCAGCATAGGGGCACACTCTGGAAACACCATATATTTT; CDR3 protein: CASIGAHSGNTIYF; D gene: NA; V gene: TRBV6-1; clone size: once; J gene: TRBJ1-3
CDR3 DNA: TGTGCCAGCAGCTTATACTTAGGTGGACAGGGCGAAAAACTGTTTTTT; CDR3 protein: CASSLYLGGQGEKLFF; D gene: TRBD1; V gene: TRBV7-9; clone size: few; J gene: TRBJ1-4
CDR3 DNA: TGTGCCAGCAGGACCTCCGATAATTCACCCCTCCACTTT; CDR3 protein: CASRTSDNSPLHF; D gene: NA; V gene: TRBV27; clone size: once; J gene: TRBJ1-6
CDR3 DNA: TGTGCCTGGAGTGTACTTGTATCGTGGGGGGCAAAGAATGGCTACACCTTC; CDR3 protein: CAWSVLVSWGAKNGYTF; D gene: NA; V gene: TRBV30; clone size: NA; J gene: TRBJ1-2
CDR3 DNA: TGTGCCAGCAGCTCCGGACACTATGGCTACACCTTC; CDR3 protein: CASSSGHYGYTF; D gene: NA; V gene: TRBV5-6; clone size: NA; J gene: TRBJ1-2
CDR3 DNA: TGCAGCGTTGCCGTGCCCGGGGCTGAAGCTTTCTTT; CDR3 protein: CSVAVPGAEAFF; D gene: NA; V gene: TRBV29-1; clone size: once; J gene: TRBJ1-1
CDR3 DNA: TGTGCCAGCAGCGTTGGGACACCTACCTACGAGCAGTACTTC; CDR3 protein: CASSVGTPTYEQYF; D gene: NA; V gene: TRBV9; clone size: once; J gene: TRBJ2-7
CDR3 DNA: TGTGCCAGCAGCGTAGAGAGGGAGGGGCTAAAACTGTTTTTT; CDR3 protein: CASSVEREGLKLFF; D gene: NA; V gene: TRBV9; clone size: NA; J gene: TRBJ1-4
CDR3 DNA: TGTGCCAGCAGTGAGAGCGCGGCGATTTACGAGCAGTACTTC; CDR3 protein: CASSESAAIYEQYF; D gene: NA; V gene: TRBV6-1; clone size: NA; J gene: TRBJ2-7
CDR3 DNA: TGTGCCAGCAGTTCTCCAGGGGATTCACCCCTCCACTTT; CDR3 protein: CASSSPGDSPLHF; D gene: NA; V gene: TRBV28; clone size: NA; J gene: TRBJ1-6
CDR3 DNA: TGTGCCAGCAGCTTATTTACGGGTGGGGCCAACGTCCTGACTTTC; CDR3 protein: CASSLFTGGANVLTF; D gene: NA; V gene: TRBV7-6; clone size: NA; J gene: TRBJ2-6
CDR3 DNA: TGTGCCAGCAGCGATGCTCAGAGCTATAATTCACCCCTCCACTTT; CDR3 protein: CASSDAQSYNSPLHF; D gene: NA; V gene: TRBV13; clone size: NA; J gene: TRBJ1-6
CDR3 DNA: TGCGCCTCACGGACAGGTCTATCAGATACGCAGTATTTT; CDR3 protein: CASRTGLSDTQYF; D gene: TRBD1; V gene: TRBV4-1; clone size: NA; J gene: TRBJ2-3
CDR3 DNA: TGTGCCACCAGCAGAGAGAGACAGAACTATGGCTACACCTTC; CDR3 protein: CATSRERQNYGYTF; D gene: NA; V gene: TRBV15; clone size: NA; J gene: TRBJ1-2
CDR3 DNA: TGCGCCAGCAGCCAAGACAGGCGGTACGAAGCTTTCTTT; CDR3 protein: CASSQDRRYEAFF; D gene: NA; V gene: TRBV4-1; clone size: NA; J gene: TRBJ1-1
CDR3 DNA: TGTGCCAGCAGCCAAGCCTACGAGCAGTACTTC; CDR3 protein: CASSQAYEQYF; D gene: NA; V gene: TRBV14; clone size: NA; J gene: TRBJ2-7
CDR3 DNA: TGCGCCAGCAGCTTGGAGTCTTACACAGATACGCAGTATTTT; CDR3 protein: CASSLESYTDTQYF; D gene: NA; V gene: TRBV5-1; clone size: once; J gene: TRBJ2-3
CDR3 DNA: TGTGCCAGCAGTTTATTAGGGGCGGGAGATTCACCCCTCCACTTT; CDR3 protein: CASSLLGAGDSPLHF; D gene: NA; V gene: TRBV28; clone size: NA; J gene: TRBJ1-6
CDR3 DNA: TGTGCCAGCAGGCTCGACGGGAGCTCCTATAATTCACCCCTCCACTTT; CDR3 protein: CASRLDGSSYNSPLHF; D gene: NA; V gene: TRBV6-4; clone size: NA; J gene: TRBJ1-6
CDR3 DNA: TGTGCCAGCAGCTTTGACGGGGGACAAGGGGAAGCTTTCTTT; CDR3 protein: CASSFDGGQGEAFF; D gene: NA; V gene: TRBV5-6; clone size: NA; J gene: TRBJ1-1
CDR3 DNA: TGTGCCAGCAGGCCGGCCGGGGGGGCCTCAGATACGCAGTATTTT; CDR3 protein: CASRPAGGASDTQYF; D gene: TRBD2; V gene: TRBV11-1; clone size: NA; J gene: TRBJ2-3
CDR3 DNA: TGTGCCAGCAGCCAAGCGGACTCCTACGAGCAGTACTTC; CDR3 protein: CASSQADSYEQYF; D gene: NA; V gene: TRBV14; clone size: NA; J gene: TRBJ2-7
CDR3 DNA: TGTGCCAGCAGTCTGCACACTGAAGCTTTCTTT; CDR3 protein: CASSLHTEAFF; D gene: NA; V gene: TRBV28; clone size: NA; J gene: TRBJ1-1
CDR3 DNA: TGTGCCAGCAGCCAACCGACTAGCGGGGAATCCTACAATGAGCAGTTCTTC; CDR3 protein: CASSQPTSGESYNEQFF; D gene: TRBD2; V gene: TRBV14; clone size: NA; J gene: TRBJ2-1
CDR3 DNA: TGCGCCAGCAGCTATGGACTGGGAGGAGTTGGCTATGGCTACACCTTC; CDR3 protein: CASSYGLGGVGYGYTF; D gene: NA; V gene: TRBV5-1; clone size: NA; J gene: TRBJ1-2
CDR3 DNA: TGTGCCAGCAGCCCACAGGGGGGCCACTACGAGCAGTACTTC; CDR3 protein: CASSPQGGHYEQYF; D gene: TRBD1; V gene: TRBV27; clone size: NA; J gene: TRBJ2-7
CDR3 DNA: TGTGCCAGCAGCCAAACCCCAGGGACTGAAGCTTTCTTT; CDR3 protein: CASSQTPGTEAFF; D gene: NA; V gene: TRBV14; clone size: NA; J gene: TRBJ1-1
CDR3 DNA: TGTGCCTGGCTCCAAACCCAGGGGTCCTCGGATACGCAGTATTTT; CDR3 protein: CAWLQTQGSSDTQYF; D gene: NA; V gene: TRBV30; clone size: once; J gene: TRBJ2-3
CDR3 DNA: TGTGCCAGTAGTCCTTTAGCGGGAATTTACTCCTACAATGAGCAGTTCTTC; CDR3 protein: CASSPLAGIYSYNEQFF; D gene: TRBD2; V gene: TRBV19; clone size: few; J gene: TRBJ2-1
CDR3 DNA: TGTGCCAGCAGCGCGCTAGCGGGGGGTGGGAGCTCCTACAATGAGCAGTTCTTC; CDR3 protein: CASSALAGGGSSYNEQFF; D gene: TRBD2; V gene: TRBV9; clone size: NA; J gene: TRBJ2-1
CDR3 DNA: TGTGCCAGTACCTCCCGACAGGGAGGGAACATTCAGTACTTC; CDR3 protein: CASTSRQGGNIQYF; D gene: NA; V gene: TRBV19; clone size: NA; J gene: TRBJ2-4
CDR3 DNA: TGTGCCAGCAGCTTACGTGTACTAGCGGAATACAATGAGCAGTTCTTC; CDR3 protein: CASSLRVLAEYNEQFF; D gene: TRBD2; V gene: TRBV7-8; clone size: NA; J gene: TRBJ2-1
CDR3 DNA: TGCGCCAGCAGCTGGGACCGAAATTCACCCCTCCACTTT; CDR3 protein: CASSWDRNSPLHF; D gene: NA; V gene: TRBV5-1; clone size: NA; J gene: TRBJ1-6
CDR3 DNA: TGCGCCAGCACCCCGTTGGGGCCTGACACTGAAGCTTTCTTT; CDR3 protein: CASTPLGPDTEAFF; D gene: NA; V gene: TRBV5-1; clone size: NA; J gene: TRBJ1-1
CDR3 DNA: TGTGCCAGCAGTTCGCGCGTTAGCGGGGAGCTGTTTTTT; CDR3 protein: CASSSRVSGELFF; D gene: NA; V gene: TRBV27; clone size: NA; J gene: TRBJ2-2
CDR3 DNA: TGTGCCAGCTGCCCGGGTTGGGGCGAGGCTGGCGAGCAGTACTTC; CDR3 protein: CASCPGWGEAGEQYF; D gene: NA; V gene: TRBV2; clone size: NA; J gene: TRBJ2-7
CDR3 DNA: TGTGCCAGCAGTTTCGACAGGGAGGGAAAGCATTTT; CDR3 protein: CASSFDREGKHF; D gene: TRBD1; V gene: TRBV2; clone size: NA; J gene: TRBJ1-5
CDR3 DNA: TGTGCCAGCAGGCCCCGGACAGGGGACAACACCGGGGAGCTGTTTTTT; CDR3 protein: CASRPRTGDNTGELFF; D gene: TRBD1; V gene: TRBV11-3; clone size: NA; J gene: TRBJ2-2